The source of this T cell receptor (beta chain) is a study of T cells after yellow fever vaccination. Study-level points and caveats: Peaking faster, on day 5 versus 15, the secondary response was nonetheless weaker. Clones from primary vaccination mostly reappeared after the booster (roughly 95% CD4, over 85% CD8). Repertoires sorted by FACS could include abundant clonotypes that are contaminants from the bulk population.

TCRdb recomputed calls from the 5' RACE reads with MiXCR, one row per CDR3 protein. The table lists approximately 180,000 distinct CDR3 sequences, 5.5% to 8% of them singletons. Per the germline V gene, CDR1 is SGHRS and CDR2 is YFSETQ. Between the trimmed V and J ends, which lost 4 bases and 7 bases, there was a span of 17 bases. This CDR3 comprises 14 residues. This clonotype showed up many times. Antigen unknown. The chain links TRBV5-1 to TRBJ1-1; a possible D gene is TRBD1 (6 bases). Sequencing used CD4+ T cells sorted from PBMCs, obtained on the day of the first yellow fever vaccination. The sequence was obtained from a man aged 18-30 years who received the YFV17D yellow fever vaccine. The CDR3 DNA follows: TGCGCCAGCAGCGTGGGGAACAGGGCAGGTGAAGCTTTCTTT. This gives the protein CASSVGNRAGEAFF.